Shown below are 22 T cell receptor beta chains from a single sample sequenced in a study of T cells after yellow fever vaccination. MiXCR was run by TCRdb on the 5' RACE reads, yielding one entry per CDR3 protein. Among 150,000 to 200,000 distinct CDR3 sequences listed, approximately 6.2% were seen once. The source was CD4+ T cells sorted from PBMCs, collected on the day of the first yellow fever vaccination. These receptors came from a man aged 18 to 29 who received the YFV17D yellow fever vaccine.

The rearrangement joins TRBV12-3 or TRBV12-4 to TRBJ2-1; 7 nucleotides line up with TRBD2. The length of the CDR3 is 15 residues. V lost 6 bases and J lost 4; bases outside the gene matches: 9. CDR3 sequence reads: CASRERGSGYNEQFF. The CDR3 region has the DNA TGTGCCAGCAGAGAGCGGGGATCGGGATACAATGAGCAGTTCTTC.

This chain connects TRBV15 to TRBJ1-4; no clear D. V was clipped by 0 bases and J by 0 bases, with 5 bases between them. In germline, CDR1 is LNHNV, CDR2 YYDKDF (reference sequence). CDR3 length equals 15 residues. CDR3 nucleotide sequence: TGTGCCACCAGCAGAGAGGAGACAACTAATGAAAAACTGTTTTTT. As protein: CATSREETTNEKLFF.

There are many counts of this clonotype. The gene calls are TRBV12-3 or TRBV12-4 and TRBJ1-1; D is ambiguous. This CDR3 is 14 amino acids long. V lost 0 bases and J lost 4, with 9 bases in between. The CDR3 DNA sequence: TGTGCCAGCAGTTTAGCGACGGCCGGCACTGAAGCTTTCTTT. It encodes CASSLATAGTEAFF.

This clonotype has at least ten counts. This chain connects TRBV4-1 to TRBJ2-3, with TRBD2 matching over 11 bases. The CDR3 extends over 16 amino acids. Losses at the gene ends were 0 bases for V and 6 bases for J; bases not matched to a gene: 5. Germline CDR1 MGHRA, CDR2 YSYEKL. The CDR3 region has the DNA TGCGCCAGCAGCCAAGATAGCGGGGGGGCCTGGGATACGCAGTATTTT. This encodes CASSQDSGGAWDTQYF.

This clonotype was picked up many times. V and J are TRBV5-1 and TRBJ2-1; D possibly corresponds to TRBD1 (6 bases). CDR1 and CDR2 from the germline V gene are SGHRS and YFSETQ. V shed 3 bases and J shed 4 bases, with 14 bases lying between them. CDR3 length equals 15 residues. The CDR3 protein is CASSSGTPTYNEQFF. The DNA for the CDR3 is TGCGCCAGCAGCTCCGGGACACCCACTTACAATGAGCAGTTCTTC.

This clonotype was seen a handful of times. DNA of the CDR3: TGTGCCAGCAGTATGATACAGGGGGGTCTTCGGAGTACGCAGTATTTT. Its protein is CASSMIQGGLRSTQYF. The gene calls are TRBV6-2 or TRBV6-3 and TRBJ2-3; 8 bases fit TRBD1. Germline lookup yields CDR1 MNHEY and CDR2 SVGEGT. V trimming: 5 bases; J trimming: 8 bases; junction bases outside the gene matches: 15. The CDR3 spans 16 residues.

V and J are TRBV21-1 and TRBJ2-3; the table's D call, TRBD2, has no DNA check behind it. TRBV21-1 is a pseudogene. CDR3 size: 15 residues. The CDR3 bases are TGTGCCAGCAGCAAAGAGGGTAGCGGGGTGGATACGCAGTATTTT. Amino acid sequence: CASSKEGSGVDTQYF.

This clonotype was seen a handful of times. The V gene is TRBV5-1, the J gene TRBJ1-1; 8 bases align to TRBD1. V lost 4 bases to trimming and J lost 3 bases; unmatched junction nucleotides: 5. CDR3 size: 14 residues. Germline CDR1 SGHRS, CDR2 YFSETQ. DNA of the CDR3: TGCGCCAGCAGCGCTACAGGGGGGGACACTGAAGCTTTCTTT. It translates to CASSATGGDTEAFF.

This clonotype showed up just a few times. V gene TRBV20-1 combines with J gene TRBJ1-5, with a tentative D call TRBD1 (5 bases). Between the trimmed V and J ends, which lost 3 bases and 3 bases, there was a span of 9 bases. The CDR3 contains 13 residues. CDR1 and CDR2 from the germline V gene are DFQATT and SNEGSKA (reference sequence). The CDR3 region is CSASSGLNQPQHF. Here the CDR3 DNA reads TGCAGTGCTAGCTCGGGGCTCAATCAGCCCCAGCATTTT.

CDR3 nucleotides: TGCAGTGCTAAAGTAGCGGGGGGGATCCAAGAGACCCAGTACTTC. It translates to CSAKVAGGIQETQYF. The chain recombines TRBV20-1 with TRBJ2-5; 11 nucleotides match TRBD2. This CDR3 spans 15 amino acids. In germline, CDR1 is DFQATT, CDR2 SNEGSKA (reference sequence). The V gene end was trimmed by 4 bases and the J gene end by 1 base; junction bases not matched to a gene: 5.

DNA of the CDR3: TGTGCCAGCAGTCCGGGGGCTAGCGGGGTCTTCCAAGAGACCCAGTACTTC. It translates to CASSPGASGVFQETQYF. The V and J genes are TRBV6-2 or TRBV6-3 and TRBJ2-5; 9 bases agree with TRBD2. CDR1 MNHEY and CDR2 SVGEGT come from the germline V gene. Trimming took 5 bases from V and 1 from J; bases not matched to a gene: 11. The CDR3 totals 17 residues.

This clonotype was seen many times. The chain joins TRBV27 to TRBJ2-5; 8 nucleotides line up with TRBD2. Per the germline V gene, CDR1 is MNHEY and CDR2 is SMNVEV (reference sequence). This CDR3 contains 14 residues. V lost 10 bases, J lost 4 bases, and 11 bases stayed unmatched. As DNA, the CDR3 is TGTGCCATCCCGAAGACTAGCGTCGGAGAGACCCAGTACTTC. Its translation is CAIPKTSVGETQYF.

This clonotype came up many times. J is TRBJ1-6 and V is TRBV10-3; no firm D call. The CDR3 contains 12 residues. The germline V gene has CDR1 ENHRY and CDR2 SYGVKD. Between the trimmed V and J ends, which lost 6 bases and 6 bases, there was a span of 6 bases. This CDR3 is CAISAANSPLHF. CDR3 coding DNA: TGTGCCATCAGCGCCGCTAATTCACCCCTCCACTTT.

This clonotype has a handful of counts. The CDR3 DNA reads TGTGCCAGCAGTTACGAGGACCAAAATCAGCCCCAGCATTTT. Its translation is CASSYEDQNQPQHF. The V gene is TRBV6-5, the J gene TRBJ1-5, with no clear D. Trimming took 2 bases from V and 4 from J, leaving 9 bases between them. This CDR3 spans 14 amino acids. The V gene's germline CDR1 is MNHEY and CDR2 SVGAGI.

The rearrangement links TRBV7-2 to TRBJ2-7, with 10 bases lining up with TRBD2. This CDR3 spans 14 amino acids. Germline V CDR1 and CDR2: SGHTA, FQGNSA. V lost 5 bases, J lost 2 bases, and 3 bases stayed unmatched. The CDR3 DNA sequence: TGTGCCAGCAGCCAGCTAGCGGGGGCCTACGAGCAGTACTTC. This sequence encodes CASSQLAGAYEQYF.

In this sample, this clonotype turned up many times. The V call is TRBV12-3 or TRBV12-4, the J call TRBJ1-6; D might be TRBD1 (6 bases). The CDR3 sequence is 15 residues long. Trimming removed 6 bases at V and 4 bases at J, with 13 bases between. The CDR3 protein is CASREQGGYNSPLHF. CDR3 in DNA: TGTGCCAGCAGGGAACAGGGCGGGTATAATTCACCCCTCCACTTT.

This clonotype was seen only a few times. V is TRBV5-6 and J is TRBJ2-7; 7 positions agree with TRBD1. Germline V gene data show CDR1 as SGHDT and CDR2 as YYEEEE. The CDR3 is 14 amino acids. Germline trimming cut 3 bases from V and 2 bases from J; bases unmatched to any gene: 5. CDR3 nucleotide sequence: TGTGCCAGCAGCTATGACAGGGCCACCTACGAGCAGTACTTC. Translation gives CASSYDRATYEQYF.

This clonotype was counted many times. The chain employs TRBV7-9 and TRBJ1-6, with TRBD1 as a possible D gene (5 bases). CDR1 SEHNR and CDR2 FQNEAQ come from the germline V gene (reference sequence). The CDR3 is 15 amino acids. The V and J ends lost 3 bases and 7 bases respectively, with 13 bases between them. The CDR3 reads CASSFGGEGNSPLHF. CDR3 bases: TGTGCCAGCAGCTTTGGAGGGGAGGGAAATTCACCCCTCCACTTT.

This clonotype has ten or more counts. The V and J genes are TRBV19 and TRBJ1-4; D remains ambiguous. The germline gives CDR1 LNHDA, CDR2 SQIVND (reference sequence). This CDR3 contains 14 residues. V lost 1 base and J 3 bases, leaving 6 bases between the germline ends. CDR3 protein: CASSIGRPNEKLFF. The CDR3, as DNA: TGTGCCAGTAGTATAGGCCGGCCTAATGAAAAACTGTTTTTT.

The chain carries TRBV20-1 and TRBJ2-7, with TRBD2 identical over 7 bases. The V gene's germline CDR1 is DFQATT and CDR2 SNEGSKA (reference sequence). This CDR3 has 13 amino acids. V gave up 3 bases and J gave up 1 base; unmatched junction bases: 3. DNA for the CDR3: TGCAGTGCTAGGGGGGGAGGGTCCTACGAGCAGTACTTC. It is translated as CSARGGGSYEQYF.

This clonotype occurred a few times. The J gene is TRBJ2-1, the V gene TRBV12-3 or TRBV12-4, with 9 bases fitting TRBD2. The CDR3 spans 14 residues. V dropped 3 bases and J dropped 12; count of bases not matched to a gene: 9. The CDR3 region is CASSFAGGGGAQFF. In DNA, the CDR3 is TGTGCCAGCAGTTTCGCGGGGGGGGGCGGGGCGCAGTTCTTC.

This clonotype was counted between two and nine times. J is TRBJ1-5 and V is TRBV20-1; D remains ambiguous. The V gene's germline CDR1 is DFQATT and CDR2 SNEGSKA (reference sequence). V was trimmed by 3 bases and J by 4 bases, leaving 10 bases between them. The CDR3 totals 13 residues. CDR3 nucleotide sequence: TGCAGTGCTAGGGAAGACAAGAATCAGCCCCAGCATTTT. Residues: CSAREDKNQPQHF.